The 21 T cell receptor beta chains below were found in one sample sequenced in a study of blood T cells in healthy people across ages. A sample-barcoded 5' primer and a J-beta primer mix were used in a second PCR of roughly 6 to 12 cycles. TCRdb redid the calling of the 5' RACE reads with MiXCR, one entry per CDR3 protein. The sample holds about 840,000 distinct CDR3 sequences, just under 30% seen once. These data also featured in a second study, about T cells of mothers and their children.

Sequencing input: blood. All receptors come from a woman aged 40-49 years in good health.

The table lists this clonotype with a few counts. This rearrangement joins TRBV6-5 to TRBJ1-1, with D unresolved. Germline V gives CDR1 MNHEY, CDR2 SVGAGI. CDR3 length: 16 residues. Trimming left V 0 bases short and J 1 base short, with 12 bases between. The CDR3 nucleotides read TGTGCCAGCAGTTACTCCCCCCTGGACGGGAACACTGAAGCTTTCTTT. Translated, it gives CASSYSPLDGNTEAFF.

The chain has TRBV19 and TRBJ2-4; D gene ambiguous. This CDR3 spans 13 amino acids. Germline-derived CDR1 and CDR2 are LNHDA and SQIVND (reference sequence). V lost 5 bases to trimming and J lost 9 bases, with 14 bases between them. The CDR3 DNA reads as TGTGCCAGTAGTGCGACCCTAAAGGGCATTCAGTACTTC. Residues: CASSATLKGIQYF.

The J gene is TRBJ2-7, the V gene TRBV28; TRBD1 matches at 7 bases. Germline trimming cut 6 bases from V and 5 bases from J; bases unmatched to any gene: 7. The CDR3 has 13 residues. CDR1 and CDR2 from the germline V gene are MDHEN and SYDVKM. The CDR3 protein is CASRPDRVHEQYF. The DNA of the CDR3 is TGTGCCAGCAGACCAGACAGGGTCCACGAGCAGTACTTC.

This clonotype was recorded a few times. The chain links TRBV7-3 to TRBJ2-3; tentative D call: TRBD1 (5 bases). The CDR3 spans 14 residues. Germline assignment: CDR1 SGHTA and CDR2 FQGTGA. Trimming took off 2 bases at V and 2 bases at J, with 8 bases between the two ends. CDR3 region: CASSLQGTTDTQYF. CDR3 sequence (DNA): TGTGCCAGCAGCTTACAGGGCACCACAGATACGCAGTATTTT.

This clonotype occurred once. The chain carries TRBV7-2 and TRBJ2-5; 10 bases match TRBD2. The CDR3 contains 16 residues. CDR1 SGHTA and CDR2 FQGNSA come from the germline V gene. J was trimmed by 1 base and V by 3 bases; bases with no gene match: 5. CDR3 region: CASSFGLAGVQETQYF. The CDR3 region has the DNA TGTGCCAGCAGCTTTGGGCTAGCGGGAGTCCAAGAGACCCAGTACTTC. The variable domain in full, with the rest retrieved from reference TRBV7-2 and TRBJ2-5, is GAGVSQSPSNKVTEKGKDVELRCDPISGHTALYWYRQSLGQGLEFLIYFQGNSAPDKSGLPSDRFSAERTGGSVSTLTIQRTQQEDSAVYLCASSFGLAGVQETQYFGPGTRLLVL.

This clonotype has just a few counts. V gene TRBV6-4 combines with J gene TRBJ2-2; D possibly corresponds to TRBD2 (6 bases). CDR3 size: 14 residues. Germline lookup yields CDR1 MRHNA and CDR2 SNTAGT. V lost 6 bases, J lost 1 base, and 9 bases lay in between. In DNA, the CDR3 is TGTGCCAGCAGCCGACTAGAGAACACCGGGGAGCTGTTTTTT. It codes for CASSRLENTGELFF.

This clonotype was recorded a few times. This sequence joins TRBV15 and TRBJ2-2, with a tentative D call TRBD1 (5 bases). V was shortened by 0 bases and J by 9 bases, with 11 bases between the two germline ends. This CDR3 is built from 14 residues. The germline CDR1 and CDR2 sequences are LNHNV and YYDKDF (reference sequence). CDR3 coding DNA: TGTGCCACCAGCAGAGACTTTAGGGGCCGGGAGCTGTTTTTT. Its protein product is CATSRDFRGRELFF.

This chain uses TRBV5-6 with TRBJ1-5; TRBD1 matches at 9 bases. CDR3 length: 16 residues. V lost 3 bases and J lost 3; bases outside the gene matches: 7. Germline V gene lookup returns CDR1 SGHDT and CDR2 YYEEEE. The CDR3 region has the DNA TGTGCCAGCAGCTCCCACAGGGGGCGATTCAATCAGCCCCAGCATTTT. Its translation is CASSSHRGRFNQPQHF.

This clonotype was recorded once. Since a much larger clone is just one base distant, this may be a read error. The chain carries TRBV6-1 and TRBJ2-1; a weak D match, TRBD2 (6 bases). This CDR3 region has 15 residues. CDR1 and CDR2 (germline): MNHNS, SASEGT. Trimming cost V 6 bases and J 10 bases, with 22 bases left between them. CDR3 sequence: CASRAGAGPAYEQFF. The CDR3 coding sequence is TGTGCCAGCAGGGCTGGGGCGGGACCAGCCTACGAGCAGTTCTTC.

V usage is TRBV5-1 and J usage is TRBJ1-4; D remains ambiguous. Germline loops: CDR1 SGHRS, CDR2 YFSETQ. This CDR3 is 14 amino acids long. The germline V and J ends were trimmed by 2 bases and 7 bases, with 12 bases remaining between them. CDR3 coding DNA: TGCGCCAGCAGCTTCGAGGGTTTGGGTGAAAAACTGTTTTTT. It encodes CASSFEGLGEKLFF.

The chain couples TRBV9 to TRBJ2-1, with D tentatively TRBD2 (6 bases). The CDR3 is 14 amino acids. Per the germline V gene, CDR1 is SGDLS and CDR2 is YYNGEE. V was cut by 0 bases and J by 7 bases, with 11 bases left in between. The CDR3 nucleotides are TGTGCCAGCAGCGTAGCGGGAGCCGGGAATGAGCAGTTCTTC. Its translation is CASSVAGAGNEQFF.

The table lists this clonotype with many counts. This chain's CDR3 is CASSQDGRDYEQYF. CDR3 in DNA: TGTGCCAGCAGCCAAGATGGGAGGGATTACGAGCAGTACTTC. The chain links TRBV4-2 to TRBJ2-7, with 7 bases aligning to TRBD2. The CDR3 length is 14 residues. Germline V gene lookup returns CDR1 LGHNA and CDR2 YNFKEQ. Trimming cost V 0 bases and J 4 bases; bases outside gene matches: 3.

The chain couples TRBV4-3 to TRBJ2-7, with TRBD2 matching over 9 bases. V was pared by 0 bases and J by 7 bases, with 10 bases of the junction left unmatched. This CDR3 contains 16 residues. Germline V gives CDR1 LGHNA, CDR2 YSLEER. This CDR3 reads CASSQDQRGGGREQYF. DNA for the CDR3: TGCGCCAGCAGCCAAGACCAGCGCGGGGGGGGCCGAGAGCAGTACTTC.

The genes are TRBV4-3 and TRBJ2-3; the match to TRBD2 covers 13 bases. With 2 bases clipped from V and 10 bases from J, the junction kept 6 bases outside the gene matches. The CDR3 is 15 amino acids. Germline CDR1 is LGHNA and CDR2 is YSLEER. CDR3 protein: CASSQTGTSGTAQYF. CDR3 nucleotides: TGCGCCAGCAGCCAAACCGGGACTAGCGGGACTGCGCAGTATTTT.

The sample holds a few counts of this clonotype. The chain uses TRBV14 and TRBJ2-1; D is tentatively TRBD1 or TRBD2 (5 bases each). V lost 2 bases and J lost 7, with 9 bases in between. This CDR3 is built from 13 residues. Germline V gives CDR1 SGHDN, CDR2 FVKESK. The CDR3 here is CASSQRGANEQFF. The CDR3 DNA reads TGTGCCAGCAGCCAACGAGGGGCGAATGAGCAGTTCTTC.

A word on this clonotype: A much larger clone differs by one base, so this may be a read error. This chain links TRBV12-3 or TRBV12-4 with TRBJ2-5; no clear D gene. Trimming stripped 7 bases from V and 5 bases from J, with 20 bases between. The CDR3 contains 15 residues. The CDR3 loop reads CASTRVWGQKETQYF. The CDR3 nucleotides read TGTGCCAGCACCCGAGTGTGGGGTCAGAAGGAGACCCAGTACTTC.

This clonotype was counted once. The chain carries TRBV6-6 and TRBJ2-3; TRBD2 is a possible D gene (5 bases). The V gene's germline CDR1 is MNHNY and CDR2 SVGAGI (reference sequence). V was clipped by 2 bases and J by 4 bases, with 10 bases between them. The CDR3 spans 14 residues. The CDR3 region is CASSYTTRADTQYF. DNA for the CDR3: TGTGCCAGCAGTTACACCACTAGAGCAGATACGCAGTATTTT.

This clonotype was observed a few times. This chain joins TRBV7-2 and TRBJ2-7; D might be TRBD2 (6 bases). The V gene lost 5 bases and the J gene lost 6 bases, with 17 bases spanning the gap. There are 14 residues in the CDR3. Germline V gene lookup returns CDR1 SGHTA and CDR2 FQGNSA. The CDR3 reads CASSPVGGKGEQYF. The CDR3 DNA is TGTGCCAGCAGCCCGGTCGGAGGGAAGGGCGAGCAGTACTTC. Based on the CDR3 plus reference TRBV7-2 and TRBJ2-7, the full variable domain is GAGVSQSPSNKVTEKGKDVELRCDPISGHTALYWYRQSLGQGLEFLIYFQGNSAPDKSGLPSDRFSAERTGGSVSTLTIQRTQQEDSAVYLCASSPVGGKGEQYFGPGTRLTVT.

J is TRBJ1-2 and V is TRBV28; D is unresolved. Germline assignment: CDR1 MDHEN and CDR2 SYDVKM. Trimming pared 5 bases from V and 7 bases from J, leaving 11 bases between. There are 12 residues in the CDR3. The CDR3 DNA reads TGTGCCAGCAGTAAACCAGAGTCTGGCTACACCTTC. Translating gives CASSKPESGYTF.

Worth noting for this clonotype: A junction end diverges from the germline sequence, so it may reflect a read error. V and J are TRBV7-7 and TRBJ2-7; tentatively, D is TRBD1 or TRBD2 (6 bases each). This CDR3 comprises 15 residues. Germline V gene lookup returns CDR1 SSHAT and CDR2 FNYEAQ (reference sequence). In DNA form, the CDR3 reads TGTGCTAGCAGTTTAGGTAGCGGACAGCATTACGAGCAGTACTTC. Protein product: CASSLGSGQHYEQYF.

The chain employs TRBV5-1 and TRBJ2-1, with 8 positions matching TRBD2. Trimming took 4 bases from V and 6 from J; bases not matched to a gene: 9. The CDR3 is 15 residues long. The germline gives CDR1 SGHRS, CDR2 YFSETQ. CDR3 DNA: TGCGCCAGCAGCGCGGGGGGAGGGCGGACCAATGAGCAGTTCTTC. Translation: CASSAGGGRTNEQFF.